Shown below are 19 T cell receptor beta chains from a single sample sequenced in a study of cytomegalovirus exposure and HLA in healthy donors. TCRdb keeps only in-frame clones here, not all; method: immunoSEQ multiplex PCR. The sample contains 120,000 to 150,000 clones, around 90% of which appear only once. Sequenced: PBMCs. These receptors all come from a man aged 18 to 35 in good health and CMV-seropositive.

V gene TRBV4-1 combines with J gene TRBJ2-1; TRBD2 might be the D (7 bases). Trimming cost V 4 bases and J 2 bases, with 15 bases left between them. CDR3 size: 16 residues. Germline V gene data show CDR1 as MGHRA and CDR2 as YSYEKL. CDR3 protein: CASSRGDGGPYNEQFF. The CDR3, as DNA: TGCGCCAGCAGCCGGGGTGACGGGGGGCCCTACAATGAGCAGTTCTTC.

CDR3 in amino acids: CASSFGTSGLNEQFF. The CDR3 nucleotides read TGTGCCAGCAGCTTCGGGACTAGCGGCCTTAATGAGCAGTTCTTC. The V call is TRBV11-3, the J call TRBJ2-1; 11 bases agree with TRBD2. CDR3 size: 15 residues. Per germline, CDR1 SGHNT and CDR2 YENEEA. Losses at the gene ends were 3 bases for V and 7 bases for J; bases not matched to a gene: 5.

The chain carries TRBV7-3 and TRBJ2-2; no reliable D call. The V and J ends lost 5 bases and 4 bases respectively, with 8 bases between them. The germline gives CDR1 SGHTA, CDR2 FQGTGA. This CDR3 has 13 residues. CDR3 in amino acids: CASSPGLTGELFF. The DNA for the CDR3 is TGTGCCAGCAGCCCTGGCCTCACCGGGGAGCTGTTTTTT.

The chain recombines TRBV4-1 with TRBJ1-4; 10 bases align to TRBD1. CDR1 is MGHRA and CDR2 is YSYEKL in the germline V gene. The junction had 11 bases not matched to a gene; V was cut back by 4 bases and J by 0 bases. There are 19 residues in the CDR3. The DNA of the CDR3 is TGCGCCAGCAGCCGAGACAGGGGGCGACGGGGGGCAACTAATGAAAAACTGTTTTTT. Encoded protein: CASSRDRGRRGATNEKLFF.

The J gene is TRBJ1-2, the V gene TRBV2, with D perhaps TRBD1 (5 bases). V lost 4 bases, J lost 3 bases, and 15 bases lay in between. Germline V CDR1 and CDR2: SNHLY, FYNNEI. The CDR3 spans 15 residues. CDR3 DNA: TGTGCCAGCAGTGTCTTGGGGACGGGAGACTATGGCTACACCTTC. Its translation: CASSVLGTGDYGYTF.

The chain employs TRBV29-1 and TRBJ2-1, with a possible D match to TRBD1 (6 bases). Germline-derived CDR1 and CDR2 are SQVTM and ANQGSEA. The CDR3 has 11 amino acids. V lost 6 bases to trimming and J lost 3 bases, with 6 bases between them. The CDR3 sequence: CSVDSYNEQFF. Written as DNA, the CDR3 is TGCAGCGTGGACAGCTACAATGAGCAGTTCTTC.

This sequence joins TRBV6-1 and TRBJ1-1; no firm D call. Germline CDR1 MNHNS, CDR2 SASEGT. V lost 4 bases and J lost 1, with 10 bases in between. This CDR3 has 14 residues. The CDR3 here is CASSANRQNTEAFF. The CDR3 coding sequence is TGTGCCAGCAGTGCGAATAGACAGAACACTGAAGCTTTCTTT.

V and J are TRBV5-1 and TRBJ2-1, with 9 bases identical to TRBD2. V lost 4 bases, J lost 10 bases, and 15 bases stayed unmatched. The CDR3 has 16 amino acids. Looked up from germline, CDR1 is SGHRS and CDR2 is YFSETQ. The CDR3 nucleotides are TGCGCCAGCAGCCTCATAGCTATGGGACTAGCAGAAGAGCAGTTCTTC. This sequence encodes CASSLIAMGLAEEQFF.

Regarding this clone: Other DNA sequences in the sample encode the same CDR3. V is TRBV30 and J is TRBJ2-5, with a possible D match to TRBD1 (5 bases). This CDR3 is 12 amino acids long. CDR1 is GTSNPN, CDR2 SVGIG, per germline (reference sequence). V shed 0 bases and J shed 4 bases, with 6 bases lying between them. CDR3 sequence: CAWSVRGETQYF. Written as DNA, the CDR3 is TGTGCCTGGAGTGTTAGGGGAGAGACCCAGTACTTC.

This CDR3 is CASSLNEGADGYTF. As DNA, the CDR3 is TGTGCCAGCAGCTTGAATGAGGGGGCGGATGGCTACACCTTC. V gene TRBV13 combines with J gene TRBJ1-2; 7 positions agree with TRBD1. CDR1 and CDR2 from the germline V gene are PRHDT and FYEKMQ (reference sequence). The CDR3 covers 14 residues. Trimming took 3 bases from V and 6 from J; bases not matched to a gene: 7.

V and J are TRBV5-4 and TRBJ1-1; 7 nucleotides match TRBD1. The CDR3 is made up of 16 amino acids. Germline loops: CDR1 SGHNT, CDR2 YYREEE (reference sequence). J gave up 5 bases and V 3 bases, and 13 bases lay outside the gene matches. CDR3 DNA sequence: TGTGCCAGCAGCTCCCTACATTCGACAGGGAGGACTGAAGCTTTCTTT. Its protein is CASSSLHSTGRTEAFF.

The CDR3 sequence is CASSGQGPNTGELFF. Here the CDR3 DNA reads TGTGCCAGCAGCGGACAGGGTCCCAACACCGGGGAGCTGTTTTTT. The gene calls are TRBV6-6 and TRBJ2-2; 8 positions agree with TRBD1. The trim removed 6 bases at V and 2 bases at J, leaving 5 bases unmatched. This CDR3 spans 15 amino acids. Germline V gene data show CDR1 as MNHNY and CDR2 as SVGAGI (reference sequence).

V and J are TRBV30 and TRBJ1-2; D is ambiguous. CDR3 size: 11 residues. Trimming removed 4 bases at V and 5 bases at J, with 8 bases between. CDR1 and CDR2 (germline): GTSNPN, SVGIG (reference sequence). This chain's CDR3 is CAWMSPYGYTF. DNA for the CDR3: TGTGCCTGGATGAGCCCGTATGGCTACACCTTC.

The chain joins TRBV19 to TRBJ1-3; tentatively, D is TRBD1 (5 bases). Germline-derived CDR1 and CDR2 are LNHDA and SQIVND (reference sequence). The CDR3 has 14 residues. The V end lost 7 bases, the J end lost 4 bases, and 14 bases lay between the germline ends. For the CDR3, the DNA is TGTGCCAGTATCCCAGGGTTTGGGGGAAACACCATATATTTT. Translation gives CASIPGFGGNTIYF.

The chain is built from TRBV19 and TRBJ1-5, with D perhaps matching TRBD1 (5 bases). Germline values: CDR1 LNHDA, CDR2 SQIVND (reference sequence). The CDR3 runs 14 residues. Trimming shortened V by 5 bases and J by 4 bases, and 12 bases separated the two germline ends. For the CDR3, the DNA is TGTGCCAGTAGTCCCCGGGACTTAAATCAGCCCCAGCATTTT. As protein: CASSPRDLNQPQHF. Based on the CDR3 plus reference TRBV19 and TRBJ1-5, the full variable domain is DGGITQSPKYLFRKEGQNVTLSCEQNLNHDAMYWYRQDPGQGLRLIYYSQIVNDFQKGDIAEGYSVSREKKESFPLTVTSAQKNPTAFYLCASSPRDLNQPQHFGDGTRLSIL.

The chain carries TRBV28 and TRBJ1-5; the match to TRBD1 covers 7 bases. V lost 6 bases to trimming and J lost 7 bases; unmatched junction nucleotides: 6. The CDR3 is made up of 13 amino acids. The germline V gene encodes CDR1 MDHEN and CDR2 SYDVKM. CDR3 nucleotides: TGTGCCAGCAGGATACAGGGGACGCAGCCCCAGCATTTT. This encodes CASRIQGTQPQHF.

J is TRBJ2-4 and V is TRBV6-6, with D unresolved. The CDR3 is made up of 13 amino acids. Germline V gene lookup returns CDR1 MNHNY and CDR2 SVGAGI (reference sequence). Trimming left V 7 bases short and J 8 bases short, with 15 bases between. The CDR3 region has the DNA TGTGCCAGCACCCCCACCCCCGCGGACATTCAGTACTTC. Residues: CASTPTPADIQYF.

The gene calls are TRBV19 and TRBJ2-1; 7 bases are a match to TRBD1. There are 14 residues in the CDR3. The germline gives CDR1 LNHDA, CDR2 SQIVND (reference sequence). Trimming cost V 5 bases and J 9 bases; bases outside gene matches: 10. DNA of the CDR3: TGTGCCAGTAGTCGACAGGGAATCAGCAGTGAGCAGTTCTTC. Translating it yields CASSRQGISSEQFF.

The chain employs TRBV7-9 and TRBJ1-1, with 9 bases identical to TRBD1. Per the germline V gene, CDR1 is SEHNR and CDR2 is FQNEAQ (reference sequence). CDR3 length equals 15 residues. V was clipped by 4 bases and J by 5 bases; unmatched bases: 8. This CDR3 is CASSSGQGKRTEAFF. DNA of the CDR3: TGTGCCAGCAGCTCCGGACAGGGGAAAAGGACTGAAGCTTTCTTT.